Following are 21 T cell receptor beta chains from one sample sequenced in a study of cytomegalovirus exposure and HLA in healthy donors. Use of 60 Vbeta and 13 Jbeta primers characterized the PCR. Sequencing used immunoSEQ multiplex PCR; TCRdb keeps in-frame clones, though not all of them. Altogether 150,000 or so clones are present, roughly 85% being singletons, with the ten largest covering approximately 9.4%. Sequencing was performed on PBMCs. These receptor sequences come from a man between 18 and 29 years old in good health and CMV-seropositive.

This clone was seen a handful of times. The genes are TRBV9 and TRBJ2-3, with D possibly matching TRBD2 (6 bases). This CDR3 contains 14 residues. The V gene lost 1 base and the J gene lost 4 bases, with 10 bases spanning the gap. Germline V CDR1 and CDR2: SGDLS, YYNGEE. The CDR3 nucleotides read TGTGCCAGCAGCGTAAGGTGGGGGGCAGATACGCAGTATTTT. Residues: CASSVRWGADTQYF.

CDR3 bases: TGTGCCAGCAGGAGGATGACGGAGAACACTGAAGCTTTCTTT. As protein: CASRRMTENTEAFF. The chain recombines TRBV6-1 with TRBJ1-1; D remains unclear. Looked up from germline, CDR1 is MNHNS and CDR2 is SASEGT. CDR3 length: 14 amino acids. Trimming cost V 6 bases and J 1 base, with 12 bases left between them.

J is TRBJ2-7 and V is TRBV5-5, with a tentative D call TRBD1 (5 bases). Trimming took off 0 bases at V and 0 bases at J, with 10 bases between the two ends. The CDR3 covers 15 residues. CDR1 is SGHKS, CDR2 YYEKEE, per germline (reference sequence). CDR3 in DNA: TGTGCCAGCAGCTTGGGTTTGACAGCCTCCTACGAGCAGTACTTC. It translates to CASSLGLTASYEQYF.

In this sample, this clone turned up a few times. The V call is TRBV14, the J call TRBJ1-1; 10 bases line up with TRBD1. Trimming took 5 bases from V and 7 from J; bases not matched to a gene: 7. The length of the CDR3 is 14 residues. The germline gives CDR1 SGHDN, CDR2 FVKESK. The CDR3 nucleotides read TGTGCCAGCAGCGATGGACAGGGGGTCGTTGAAGCTTTCTTT. It yields the protein CASSDGQGVVEAFF.

This clone has a handful of counts. The V call is TRBV10-3, the J call TRBJ2-7, with TRBD1 identical over 8 bases. There are 18 residues in the CDR3. Unmatched junction bases numbered 17, after V lost 6 bases and J lost 1 base. In germline, CDR1 is ENHRY, CDR2 SYGVKD. DNA for the CDR3: TGTGCCATCAGCCAGAGGATAGACCTTACAGGGGGATCCTACGAGCAGTACTTC. Translation: CAISQRIDLTGGSYEQYF.

The rearrangement uses TRBV9 and TRBJ2-7, with 9 bases matching TRBD1. Trimming removed 4 bases from V and 6 bases from J; junction bases left unmatched: 8. Germline-derived CDR1 and CDR2 are SGDLS and YYNGEE. This CDR3 region has 14 residues. DNA for the CDR3: TGTGCCAGCAGCCTTCAGACAGGGGGTTGCGAGCAGTACTTC. Translation gives CASSLQTGGCEQYF.

The chain combines TRBV6-5 with TRBJ2-7, with no clear D. The germline V gene encodes CDR1 MNHEY and CDR2 SVGAGI. V shed 5 bases and J shed 2 bases, with 13 bases lying between them. The CDR3 is 14 amino acids. The CDR3 DNA sequence: TGTGCCAGCAGTCCGCGGCCGGATACCTACGAGCAGTACTTC. This gives the protein CASSPRPDTYEQYF.

This clone was observed once. The sample contains more than one DNA sequence encoding this CDR3. V usage is TRBV9 and J usage is TRBJ2-7, with D possibly matching TRBD1 (5 bases). Trimming cost V 3 bases and J 0 bases, with 13 bases left between them. Germline loops: CDR1 SGDLS, CDR2 YYNGEE. The CDR3 contains 15 residues. The CDR3 DNA follows: TGTGCCAGCAGCGCCGGTCAGGGATCCTCCTACGAGCAGTACTTC. Translated: CASSAGQGSSYEQYF.

The V gene is TRBV6-1, the J gene TRBJ2-1; D unclear. Germline loops: CDR1 MNHNS, CDR2 SASEGT. Trimming took off 4 bases at V and 4 bases at J, with 5 bases between the two ends. The CDR3 length is 12 residues. CDR3 in amino acids: CASSVTYNEQFF. CDR3 sequence (DNA): TGTGCCAGCAGTGTGACATACAATGAGCAGTTCTTC.

The J gene is TRBJ2-7, the V gene TRBV21-1; TRBD2 is the table's D call and was not checked against the DNA. TRBV21-1 is a pseudogene segment. This CDR3 region has 16 residues. The CDR3 nucleotides are TGTGCCAGCAGCAAACTGACTAGACTCCTCAGAATCGAGCAGTACTTC. It yields the protein CASSKLTRLLRIEQYF.

This chain uses TRBV7-2 with TRBJ1-2, with 8 bases identical to TRBD1. With 1 base clipped from V and 6 bases from J, the junction kept 4 bases outside the gene matches. Germline assignment: CDR1 SGHTA and CDR2 FQGNSA. This CDR3 has 14 amino acids. The CDR3 region is CASSLVLTGDGYTF. The CDR3 nucleotides are TGTGCCAGCAGCTTAGTCCTGACAGGGGATGGCTACACCTTC.

The chain uses TRBV7-2 and TRBJ2-6, with TRBD2 matching over 8 bases. This CDR3 comprises 16 residues. The V and J ends lost 1 base and 4 bases, in that order; junction bases with no gene match: 3. CDR1 is SGHTA and CDR2 is FQGNSA in the germline V gene. As DNA, the CDR3 is TGTGCCAGCAGCTTAGTAGCGGGGTCGGGGGCCAACGTCCTGACTTTC. Amino acid sequence: CASSLVAGSGANVLTF.

This clone appeared a single time. The gene calls are TRBV7-2 and TRBJ2-5; 8 nucleotides align to TRBD1. The V gene's germline CDR1 is SGHTA and CDR2 FQGNSA. CDR3 size: 15 residues. J gave up 6 bases and V 2 bases, and 8 bases lay outside the gene matches. The CDR3, as DNA: TGTGCCAGCAGCTTAAGACAGGGGTTTAGGCAGACCCAGTACTTC. Translation: CASSLRQGFRQTQYF.

The chain recombines TRBV5-1 with TRBJ2-3, with 9 bases identical to TRBD1. Germline CDR1 is SGHRS and CDR2 is YFSETQ. CDR3 length equals 17 residues. The trim removed 0 bases at V and 4 bases at J, leaving 9 bases unmatched. CDR3 loop: CASSLDLGQGSADTQYF. CDR3 DNA sequence: TGCGCCAGCAGCTTGGACCTCGGACAGGGGAGCGCAGATACGCAGTATTTT.

The J gene is TRBJ2-1, the V gene TRBV18, with D tentatively TRBD2 (5 bases). V lost 3 bases and J 6 bases, leaving 15 bases between the germline ends. The CDR3 consists of 15 residues. Per the germline V gene, CDR1 is KGHSH and CDR2 is LQKENI. The CDR3 DNA reads as TGTGCCAGCTCACCGCTGGCGCCGGGATTCAATGAGCAGTTCTTC. Amino acid sequence: CASSPLAPGFNEQFF.

The chain recombines TRBV20-1 with TRBJ1-1, with D possibly TRBD1 on 5 matching bases. CDR1 is DFQATT, CDR2 SNEGSKA, per germline (reference sequence). Trimming pared 6 bases from V and 4 bases from J, leaving 9 bases between. This CDR3 comprises 11 residues. The CDR3 nucleotides are TGCAGTGCAGGGGCGCGCACTGAAGCTTTCTTT. Translation: CSAGARTEAFF.

The chain links TRBV13 to TRBJ2-7; TRBD2 is a possible D gene (5 bases). Deletions cut 2 bases from V and 3 bases from J, with 11 bases between. Per the germline V gene, CDR1 is PRHDT and CDR2 is FYEKMQ (reference sequence). The CDR3 totals 14 residues. The CDR3 here is CASSLRGHGYEQYF. The CDR3, as DNA: TGTGCCAGCAGCTTAAGAGGGCATGGCTACGAGCAGTACTTC.

The chain combines TRBV27 with TRBJ1-5, with D tentatively TRBD1 (6 bases). V was trimmed by 3 bases and J by 3 bases, leaving 15 bases between them. Germline assignment: CDR1 MNHEY and CDR2 SMNVEV (reference sequence). The CDR3 consists of 16 residues. The CDR3 coding sequence is TGTGCCAGCAGTTTGTTGGGGGCGAGTTCCAATCAGCCCCAGCATTTT. Protein: CASSLLGASSNQPQHF.

CDR3 protein: CAIETGENYGYTF. CDR3 coding DNA: TGTGCCATCGAGACAGGGGAGAACTATGGCTACACCTTC. This chain joins TRBV10-3 and TRBJ1-2; TRBD1 aligns across 8 bases. V gave up 8 bases and J gave up 2 bases; unmatched junction bases: 4. The CDR3 is 13 amino acids. Per the germline V gene, CDR1 is ENHRY and CDR2 is SYGVKD.

This chain connects TRBV7-9 to TRBJ1-2; tentative D call: TRBD1 (6 bases). Germline assignment: CDR1 SEHNR and CDR2 FQNEAQ (reference sequence). V was cut by 6 bases and J by 6 bases, with 20 bases left in between. The CDR3 has 15 amino acids. CDR3 coding DNA: TGTGCCAGCAGGCCGGACAGTCGCCCGGCTGATGGCTACACCTTC. This gives the protein CASRPDSRPADGYTF.

The chain carries TRBV7-2 and TRBJ2-1, with TRBD2 matching over 9 bases. This CDR3 comprises 15 residues. From germline, CDR1 is SGHTA and CDR2 FQGNSA. The V segment lost 7 bases and the J segment 5 bases; nucleotides outside the gene matches: 9. Written as DNA, the CDR3 is TGTGCCAGCATCCAAAGGGCTAGCGGGGACAATGAGCAGTTCTTC. It specifies CASIQRASGDNEQFF.